These 30 T cell receptor beta chains were all obtained from the same sample, sequenced in a study of control samples from healthy donors and cancer patients. Profiling relied on immunoSEQ multiplex PCR, and the TCRdb table lists in-frame clones only, not all of them. The table has under 450,000 clones, about nine tenths seen once. Source material: PBMCs. All receptors come from a man in his forties with head and neck cancer.

The gene calls are TRBV5-1 and TRBJ2-7; 7 bases are shared with TRBD1. The V and J ends lost 4 bases and 7 bases, in that order; junction bases with no gene match: 11. The CDR3 runs to 14 residues. The V gene's germline CDR1 is SGHRS and CDR2 YFSETQ. Here the CDR3 DNA reads TGCGCCAGCAGCCTAGGACAGGAATCTCGTGAGCAGTACTTC. Its protein product is CASSLGQESREQYF.

The chain employs TRBV7-2 and TRBJ2-1; D not certain. V lost 3 bases to trimming and J lost 10 bases, with 13 bases between them. The CDR3 spans 13 residues. From germline, CDR1 is SGHTA and CDR2 FQGNSA. CDR3 bases: TGTGCCAGCAGCTTCGGCTCTATGCGGGAGCAGTTCTTC. Amino acid sequence: CASSFGSMREQFF.

The J gene is TRBJ1-1, the V gene TRBV6-1, with D tentatively TRBD1 (5 bases). Germline V gene sequence: CDR1 MNHNS, CDR2 SASEGT. The V end was cut by 2 bases, the J end by 3 bases, with 19 bases between. The CDR3 has 17 amino acids. CDR3 loop: CASSESLAGGMDTEAFF. CDR3 coding DNA: TGTGCCAGCAGTGAATCCCTCGCGGGGGGAATGGACACTGAAGCTTTCTTT.

V and J are TRBV28 and TRBJ1-5; TRBD1 is a possible D gene (6 bases). The CDR3 extends over 13 amino acids. Deletions cut 6 bases from V and 4 bases from J, with 10 bases between. Germline V lookup: CDR1 MDHEN, CDR2 SYDVKM. CDR3 bases: TGTGCCAGCAGAAAAACAGGGAATCAGCCCCAGCATTTT. This encodes CASRKTGNQPQHF. The variable domain in full, completed from reference TRBV28 and TRBJ1-5, reads DVKVTQSSRYLVKRTGEKVFLECVQDMDHENMFWYRQDPGLGLRLIYFSYDVKMKEKGDIPEGYSVSREKKERFSLILESASTNQTSMYLCASRKTGNQPQHFGDGTRLSIL.

The chain couples TRBV10-3 to TRBJ1-1; 7 bases line up with TRBD1. The CDR3 sequence is 17 residues long. V gave up 7 bases and J gave up 6 bases; unmatched junction bases: 20. Germline V lookup: CDR1 ENHRY, CDR2 SYGVKD. The CDR3 reads CAITSGRGNEFSPEAFF. CDR3 DNA sequence: TGTGCCATCACCTCTGGCAGGGGGAATGAATTCTCCCCTGAAGCTTTCTTT.

The rearrangement links TRBV10-2 to TRBJ1-1; no clear D gene. The CDR3 totals 12 residues. Germline-derived CDR1 and CDR2 are WSHSY and SAAADI. V was cut by 3 bases and J by 0 bases, with 2 bases left in between. Here the CDR3 reads CASSEMNTEAFF. The CDR3 DNA follows: TGCGCCAGCAGTGAAATGAACACTGAAGCTTTCTTT.

This clone was observed a few times. V is TRBV3-1 (or the pseudogene TRBV3-2) and J is TRBJ2-7, with TRBD1 matching 10 bases. The CDR3 length is 14 residues. After removal of 4 bases from V and 5 bases from J, the junction contained 5 bases not matched to a gene. The germline V gene has CDR1 LGHDT and CDR2 YNNKEL (reference sequence). CDR3 residues: CASSRDRGLNEQYF. CDR3 sequence (DNA): TGTGCCAGCAGCCGCGACAGGGGGCTCAACGAGCAGTACTTC.

This clone was observed once. This chain connects TRBV4-2 to TRBJ2-7; 7 bases map to TRBD1. Trimming removed 1 base from V and 0 bases from J; junction bases left unmatched: 6. Per germline, CDR1 LGHNA and CDR2 YNFKEQ. The CDR3 is 16 residues long. CDR3: CASSQGEGADSYEQYF. In DNA form, the CDR3 reads TGTGCCAGCAGCCAAGGTGAGGGGGCAGACTCCTACGAGCAGTACTTC.

This clone was detected a few times. Other DNA variants within this sample encode the same CDR3. The chain employs TRBV6-5 and TRBJ2-7; 11 positions agree with TRBD1. The germline V gene encodes CDR1 MNHEY and CDR2 SVGAGI. The CDR3 loop spans 14 amino acids. The V and J ends lost 2 bases and 3 bases, in that order; junction bases with no gene match: 0. The CDR3 nucleotides read TGTGCCAGCAGTTACGGGACAGGGGGCTACGAGCAGTACTTC. Protein: CASSYGTGGYEQYF.

The V and J genes are TRBV4-1 and TRBJ2-3; unclear D gene. This CDR3 is built from 15 residues. The germline CDR1 and CDR2 sequences are MGHRA and YSYEKL. V gave up 2 bases and J gave up 2 bases, with 11 bases separating them. The CDR3 spells CASSQSSDHTDTQYF. CDR3 DNA: TGCGCCAGCAGCCAAAGCAGCGACCACACAGATACGCAGTATTTT.

The rearrangement links TRBV19 to TRBJ2-1; D might be TRBD1 (6 bases). Germline CDR1 reads LNHDA; CDR2 reads SQIVND (reference sequence). This CDR3 region has 16 residues. Deletions cut 6 bases from V and 1 base from J, with 16 bases between. The CDR3 spells CASSITPGASYNEQFF. The DNA of the CDR3 is TGTGCCAGTAGCATTACCCCAGGGGCGTCCTACAATGAGCAGTTCTTC.

V and J are TRBV19 and TRBJ1-5, with a possible D match to TRBD1 (5 bases). Trimming left V 3 bases short and J 2 bases short, with 11 bases between. The CDR3 contains 15 residues. Germline-derived CDR1 and CDR2 are LNHDA and SQIVND (reference sequence). DNA for the CDR3: TGTGCCAGTAGTATGAGGAGGGGTGGCAATCAGCCCCAGCATTTT. This sequence encodes CASSMRRGGNQPQHF.

Worth noting for this clone: Other DNA sequences in the sample encode the same CDR3. The chain links TRBV27 to TRBJ2-7, with a possible D match to TRBD1 (5 bases). V lost 2 bases, J lost 4 bases, and 9 bases lay in between. CDR1 and CDR2 (germline): MNHEY, SMNVEV (reference sequence). This CDR3 spans 13 amino acids. The CDR3 region is CASSLGAGYEQYF. The CDR3 DNA is TGTGCCAGCAGTTTAGGGGCTGGATACGAGCAGTACTTC.

V gene TRBV29-1 combines with J gene TRBJ2-2; 10 bases agree with TRBD2. The CDR3 contains 18 residues. The V and J ends lost 6 bases and 3 bases, in that order; junction bases with no gene match: 16. CDR1 is SQVTM and CDR2 is ANQGSEA in the germline V gene. CDR3 nucleotides: TGCAGCGTGGAGGCGAGCCAGCGGGAGGGCCTCGACACCGGGGAGCTGTTTTTT. Its translation: CSVEASQREGLDTGELFF.

This rearrangement joins TRBV28 to TRBJ2-1; no clear D gene. CDR1 and CDR2 from the germline V gene are MDHEN and SYDVKM. V lost 1 base to trimming and J lost 3 bases, with 4 bases between them. The CDR3 extends over 13 amino acids. As DNA, the CDR3 is TGTGCCAGCAGTTTATTTAACTACAATGAGCAGTTCTTC. Its translation is CASSLFNYNEQFF. Full variable domain (outside the CDR3, taken from reference TRBV28 and TRBJ2-1): DVKVTQSSRYLVKRTGEKVFLECVQDMDHENMFWYRQDPGLGLRLIYFSYDVKMKEKGDIPEGYSVSREKKERFSLILESASTNQTSMYLCASSLFNYNEQFFGPGTRLTVL.

The genes are TRBV7-9 and TRBJ2-1; TRBD1 agrees at 8 bases. Germline CDR1 reads SEHNR; CDR2 reads FQNEAQ (reference sequence). V lost 4 bases, J lost 2 bases, and 7 bases stayed unmatched. CDR3 length: 16 amino acids. The CDR3 here is CASSSNRDRPYNEQFF. CDR3 DNA sequence: TGTGCCAGCAGCTCAAACCGGGACAGGCCCTACAATGAGCAGTTCTTC.

The chain recombines TRBV30 with TRBJ1-1; D remains unclear. The CDR3 totals 11 residues. Trimming removed 2 bases from V and 4 bases from J, with 5 bases in between. Germline lookup yields CDR1 GTSNPN and CDR2 SVGIG (reference sequence). The DNA of the CDR3 is TGTGCCTGGAGTTGGGGCACTGAAGCTTTCTTT. Translating gives CAWSWGTEAFF.

V usage is TRBV6-5 and J usage is TRBJ2-1; perhaps TRBD2 as D (5 bases). The length of the CDR3 is 12 residues. V was trimmed by 3 bases and J by 9 bases, leaving 9 bases between them. Per germline, CDR1 MNHEY and CDR2 SVGAGI. CDR3 bases: TGTGCCAGCAGTTATCGACGGGGTGAGCAGTTCTTC. This translates into CASSYRRGEQFF.

The genes are TRBV28 and TRBJ1-2, with 7 bases aligning to TRBD1. The CDR3 runs 13 residues. Looked up from germline, CDR1 is MDHEN and CDR2 is SYDVKM. V lost 10 bases to trimming and J lost 0 bases; unmatched junction nucleotides: 5. The CDR3 DNA sequence: TGTGCCACCTGGACAGGAGCTAACTATGGCTACACCTTC. Its protein is CATWTGANYGYTF.

The chain combines TRBV7-3 with TRBJ1-5, with D perhaps matching TRBD1 (5 bases). Trimming left V 5 bases short and J 4 bases short, with 21 bases between. This CDR3 is 17 amino acids long. Germline V gives CDR1 SGHTA, CDR2 FQGTGA. The CDR3 region is CASSRGSGREGNQPQHF. The CDR3 nucleotides read TGTGCCAGCAGCCGTGGTTCAGGCAGGGAAGGGAATCAGCCCCAGCATTTT.

The V and J genes are TRBV7-2 and TRBJ1-1; no definite D call. Trimming stripped 0 bases from V and 1 base from J, with 9 bases between. The CDR3 runs to 15 residues. The germline V gene has CDR1 SGHTA and CDR2 FQGNSA. The CDR3 here is CASSLARAGNTEAFF. CDR3 in DNA: TGTGCCAGCAGCTTAGCCCGGGCAGGGAACACTGAAGCTTTCTTT.

Details on this clone: The sample contains more than one DNA sequence encoding this CDR3. The rearrangement links TRBV5-1 to TRBJ1-5, with D unclear. CDR3 length: 14 residues. Trimming cost V 5 bases and J 1 base, with 10 bases left between them. Per the germline V gene, CDR1 is SGHRS and CDR2 is YFSETQ. Here the CDR3 DNA reads TGCGCCAGCAGTCCCGACGGGAGCAATCAGCCCCAGCATTTT. Encoded protein: CASSPDGSNQPQHF.

J is TRBJ2-7 and V is TRBV29-1, with D possibly being TRBD1 (5 bases). V lost 5 bases, J lost 1 base, and 9 bases lay in between. Germline CDR1 and CDR2: SQVTM and ANQGSEA. The CDR3 runs 12 residues. CDR3 in amino acids: CSVLGLSYEQYF. DNA for the CDR3: TGCAGCGTTCTGGGGCTTTCCTACGAGCAGTACTTC.

The V and J genes are TRBV11-3 and TRBJ2-7; 11 bases line up with TRBD2. With 6 bases clipped from V and 5 bases from J, the junction kept 9 bases outside the gene matches. Germline lookup yields CDR1 SGHNT and CDR2 YENEEA. The CDR3 is 15 residues long. The CDR3 is CASSINSGGAHEQYF. The CDR3 DNA is TGTGCCAGCAGTATAAATAGCGGGGGGGCCCACGAGCAGTACTTC.

The V call is TRBV9, the J call TRBJ2-2; 8 bases agree with TRBD2. The CDR3 runs 15 residues. Losses at the gene ends were 0 bases for V and 7 bases for J; bases not matched to a gene: 5. Germline V CDR1 and CDR2: SGDLS, YYNGEE. CDR3 loop: CASSVDSGTGGELFF. CDR3 DNA sequence: TGTGCCAGCAGCGTAGATAGCGGGACGGGCGGGGAGCTGTTTTTT.

This rearrangement joins TRBV27 to TRBJ1-2; D is ambiguous. V was shortened by 0 bases and J by 1 base, with 6 bases between the two germline ends. The CDR3 loop spans 14 amino acids. CDR1 and CDR2 (germline): MNHEY, SMNVEV (reference sequence). Here the CDR3 reads CASSLSRINYGYTF. The CDR3 region has the DNA TGTGCCAGCAGTTTATCGAGGATTAACTATGGCTACACCTTC.

The chain recombines TRBV7-3 with TRBJ2-2; D perhaps matches TRBD1 (5 bases). V was pared by 10 bases and J by 7 bases, with 16 bases between. This CDR3 comprises 13 residues. From germline, CDR1 is SGHTA and CDR2 FQGTGA. This CDR3 reads CAIAKGAGGELFF. CDR3 coding DNA: TGTGCCATTGCAAAAGGGGCTGGCGGGGAGCTGTTTTTT. Supplemented by reference TRBV7-3 and TRBJ2-2, the full variable domain reads GAGVSQTPSNKVTEKGKYVELRCDPISGHTALYWYRQSLGQGPEFLIYFQGTGAADDSGLPNDRFFAVRPEGSVSTLKIQRTERGDSAVYLCAIAKGAGGELFFGEGSRLTVL.

The chain is built from TRBV28 and TRBJ1-3; D is unresolved. Between the trimmed V and J ends, which lost 5 bases and 0 bases, there was a span of 17 bases. This CDR3 spans 17 amino acids. CDR1 MDHEN and CDR2 SYDVKM come from the germline V gene. DNA of the CDR3: TGTGCCAGCAGTCGGAGTGGGCAGCCGAACTCTGGAAACACCATATATTTT. This encodes CASSRSGQPNSGNTIYF.

V usage is TRBV4-1 and J usage is TRBJ1-2, with D perhaps TRBD1 (6 bases). Germline values: CDR1 MGHRA, CDR2 YSYEKL. The length of the CDR3 is 15 residues. Trimming stripped 2 bases from V and 1 base from J, with 11 bases between. DNA for the CDR3: TGCGCCAGCAGCCAAACGGACAGATTTAACTATGGCTACACCTTC. This gives the protein CASSQTDRFNYGYTF.

The J gene is TRBJ1-2, the V gene TRBV7-9; D is ambiguous. Trimming took 5 bases from V and 3 from J, leaving 16 bases between them. CDR1 and CDR2 from the germline V gene are SEHNR and FQNEAQ (reference sequence). The CDR3 loop spans 15 amino acids. The CDR3 nucleotides read TGTGCCAGCAGCCAAGGCGGGAGTGCGGACTATGGCTACACCTTC. Its translation is CASSQGGSADYGYTF.